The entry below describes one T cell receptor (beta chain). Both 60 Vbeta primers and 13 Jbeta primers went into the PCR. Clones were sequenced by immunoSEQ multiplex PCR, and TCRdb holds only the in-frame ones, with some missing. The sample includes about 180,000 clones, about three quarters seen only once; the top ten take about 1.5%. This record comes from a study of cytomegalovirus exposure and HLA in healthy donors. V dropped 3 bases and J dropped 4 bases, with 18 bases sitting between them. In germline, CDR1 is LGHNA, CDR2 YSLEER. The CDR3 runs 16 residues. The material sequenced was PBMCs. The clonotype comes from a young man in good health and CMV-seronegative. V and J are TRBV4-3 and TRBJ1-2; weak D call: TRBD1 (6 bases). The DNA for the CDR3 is TGCGCCAGCAGCCAGCTTGGGGGGGCTACTGCCTATGGCTACACCTTC. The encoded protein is CASSQLGGATAYGYTF.